Below, 18 T cell receptor beta chains from the same sample are listed, as sequenced in a study of cytomegalovirus exposure and HLA in healthy donors. The PCR employed 60 Vbeta primers together with 13 Jbeta primers. Only in-frame clones appear in the TCRdb table, and some are missing; sequencing was by immunoSEQ multiplex PCR. The table lists under 200,000 clones, roughly 80% of them singletons. Input material: PBMCs. These receptors all come from a middle-aged man in good health and CMV-seropositive.

The gene calls are TRBV19 and TRBJ2-1; perhaps TRBD1 as D (6 bases). This CDR3 is 13 amino acids long. Germline lookup yields CDR1 LNHDA and CDR2 SQIVND (reference sequence). V was pared by 3 bases and J by 9 bases, with 12 bases between. The CDR3 spells CASSMDRDTEQFF. The CDR3 DNA reads TGTGCCAGTAGTATGGACCGGGACACTGAGCAGTTCTTC.

The chain carries TRBV5-6 and TRBJ2-2; the D gene is possibly TRBD1 (6 bases). There are 15 residues in the CDR3. Per the germline V gene, CDR1 is SGHDT and CDR2 is YYEEEE. V lost 1 base, J lost 0 bases, and 7 bases lay in between. The CDR3 DNA reads TGTGCCAGCAGCTTGCAGGGGCCGAACACCGGGGAGCTGTTTTTT. Translation: CASSLQGPNTGELFF.

The gene calls are TRBV7-2 and TRBJ1-1; TRBD1 matches 10 bases. This CDR3 has 14 amino acids. V lost 4 bases and J lost 10; bases outside the gene matches: 9. Germline V gene lookup returns CDR1 SGHTA and CDR2 FQGNSA. CDR3: CASSSSGTGATAFF. CDR3 sequence (DNA): TGTGCCAGCAGCTCATCCGGGACAGGGGCAACAGCTTTCTTT.

This chain uses TRBV7-8 with TRBJ2-1; the D is unclear. V was clipped by 6 bases and J by 0 bases, with 15 bases between them. CDR1 SGHVS and CDR2 FQNEAQ come from the germline V gene. The CDR3 loop spans 16 amino acids. The CDR3 reads CASSKRRFSSYNEQFF. CDR3 nucleotide sequence: TGTGCCAGCAGTAAGAGGCGCTTTAGCTCCTACAATGAGCAGTTCTTC.

The chain recombines TRBV7-9 with TRBJ1-6, with a tentative D call TRBD1 (6 bases). V was cut by 5 bases and J by 9 bases, with 14 bases left in between. This CDR3 has 14 residues. The germline V gene encodes CDR1 SEHNR and CDR2 FQNEAQ (reference sequence). CDR3: CASSPTAGVSPLHF. CDR3 DNA sequence: TGTGCCAGCAGCCCGACGGCAGGGGTTTCACCCCTCCACTTT.

The chain uses TRBV30 and TRBJ2-7; a weak D match, TRBD2 (5 bases). The CDR3 sequence is 15 residues long. CDR1 GTSNPN and CDR2 SVGIG come from the germline V gene (reference sequence). Between the trimmed V and J ends, which lost 0 bases and 7 bases, there was a span of 19 bases. DNA for the CDR3: TGTGCCTGGAGTGTAGGGCTCTCCGGGGTAGGGGAGCAGTACTTC. Its translation: CAWSVGLSGVGEQYF.

This clone was found many times. The V gene is TRBV27, the J gene TRBJ2-7, with a possible D match to TRBD1 (6 bases). The CDR3 extends over 12 amino acids. Between the trimmed V and J ends, which lost 5 bases and 6 bases, there was a span of 11 bases. Germline CDR1 and CDR2: MNHEY and SMNVEV (reference sequence). The CDR3 DNA sequence: TGTGCCAGCAGTGTTCCGACAGGCGAGCAGTACTTC. Protein product: CASSVPTGEQYF.

The gene calls are TRBV11-3 and TRBJ2-3; D is undetermined. Germline-derived CDR1 and CDR2 are SGHNT and YENEEA. This CDR3 has 13 amino acids. Trimming took off 2 bases at V and 3 bases at J, with 6 bases between the two ends. The CDR3 protein is CASSLTRTDTQYF. The DNA of the CDR3 is TGTGCCAGCAGCTTAACTCGAACAGATACGCAGTATTTT. The entire variable domain, with the rest obtained from reference TRBV11-3 and TRBJ2-3, is as follows: EAGVVQSPRYKIIEKKQPVAFWCNPISGHNTLYWYLQNLGQGPELLIRYENEEAVDDSQLPKDRFSAERLKGVDSTLKIQPAELGDSAVYLCASSLTRTDTQYFGPGTRLTVL.

The genes are TRBV4-3 and TRBJ1-1; 7 positions agree with TRBD1. Losses at the gene ends were 4 bases for V and 4 bases for J; bases not matched to a gene: 6. The CDR3 is made up of 14 amino acids. CDR1 is LGHNA and CDR2 is YSLEER in the germline V gene. In nucleotides, the CDR3 is TGCGCCAGCAGCCCGACAGGGTCGAGCACTGAAGCTTTCTTT. Translating gives CASSPTGSSTEAFF.

The V and J genes are TRBV6-5 and TRBJ2-5; possibly TRBD2 for D (6 bases). This CDR3 has 14 amino acids. Germline lookup yields CDR1 MNHEY and CDR2 SVGAGI. V lost 2 bases, J lost 5 bases, and 12 bases lay in between. The DNA for the CDR3 is TGTGCCAGCAGTTACGCAACCCGGGGGGAGACCCAGTACTTC. Translating it yields CASSYATRGETQYF.

The J gene is TRBJ2-6, the V gene TRBV6-6; unclear D gene. V was pared by 2 bases and J by 4 bases, with 12 bases between. Germline CDR1 and CDR2: MNHNY and SVGAGI (reference sequence). This CDR3 comprises 16 residues. The CDR3 reads CASSYEVRFGANVLTF. The CDR3 nucleotides are TGTGCCAGCAGTTACGAGGTCCGATTCGGGGCCAACGTCCTGACTTTC.

This clone was seen only a few times. The chain employs TRBV28 and TRBJ2-5, with 8 nucleotides matching TRBD2. The CDR3 runs to 16 residues. CDR1 and CDR2 from the germline V gene are MDHEN and SYDVKM. With 6 bases clipped from V and 4 bases from J, the junction kept 13 bases outside the gene matches. The CDR3 sequence: CASSALGLAKRETQYF. The CDR3 bases are TGTGCCAGCAGCGCCCTCGGACTAGCAAAGAGAGAGACCCAGTACTTC. The complete variable domain, with remaining parts taken from reference TRBV28 and TRBJ2-5, reads DVKVTQSSRYLVKRTGEKVFLECVQDMDHENMFWYRQDPGLGLRLIYFSYDVKMKEKGDIPEGYSVSREKKERFSLILESASTNQTSMYLCASSALGLAKRETQYFGPGTRLLVL.

The V and J genes are TRBV11-2 and TRBJ2-2, with D maybe TRBD1 (6 bases). The germline gives CDR1 SGHAT, CDR2 FQNNGV. The CDR3 is 14 amino acids. The germline V and J ends were trimmed by 0 bases and 5 bases, with 7 bases remaining between them. CDR3 residues: CASSLDRGTGELFF. Here the CDR3 DNA reads TGTGCCAGCAGCTTAGACAGGGGAACCGGGGAGCTGTTTTTT.

The genes are TRBV10-2 and TRBJ1-1; no clear D gene. Germline assignment: CDR1 WSHSY and CDR2 SAAADI. Trimming stripped 7 bases from V and 2 bases from J, with 8 bases between. The CDR3 extends over 12 amino acids. DNA of the CDR3: TGCGCCAGCATGACTAGTAACACTGAAGCTTTCTTT. It yields the protein CASMTSNTEAFF.

V is TRBV7-2 and J is TRBJ1-2; 7 nucleotides match TRBD1. Germline CDR1 is SGHTA and CDR2 is FQGNSA. The CDR3 consists of 15 residues. The V and J ends lost 7 bases and 4 bases, in that order; junction bases with no gene match: 12. The CDR3 is CASTSTGQSTYGYTF. Written as DNA, the CDR3 is TGTGCCAGCACCTCTACGGGACAGAGTACCTATGGCTACACCTTC.

This chain joins TRBV7-8 and TRBJ2-7; 9 nucleotides agree with TRBD1. J lost 0 bases, V lost 3 bases, and 0 bases had no gene match. The CDR3 totals 14 residues. Germline values: CDR1 SGHVS, CDR2 FQNEAQ. In nucleotides, the CDR3 is TGTGCCAGCAGCTTGGACAGGGGCTCCTACGAGCAGTACTTC. Encoded protein: CASSLDRGSYEQYF. Full variable domain (outside the CDR3, taken from reference TRBV7-8 and TRBJ2-7): GAGVSQSPRYKVAKRGQDVALRCDPISGHVSLFWYQQALGQGPEFLTYFQNEAQLDKSGLPSDRFFAERPEGSVSTLKIQRTQQEDSAVYLCASSLDRGSYEQYFGPGTRLTVT.

The chain carries TRBV15 and TRBJ1-1; D is ambiguous. This CDR3 is built from 15 residues. From germline, CDR1 is LNHNV and CDR2 YYDKDF (reference sequence). V lost 2 bases and J 4 bases, leaving 14 bases between the germline ends. CDR3 loop: CATSRSAGRATEAFF. The CDR3 bases are TGTGCCACCAGCAGATCGGCGGGGAGGGCCACTGAAGCTTTCTTT.

The CDR3 bases are TGTGCCACCCGTGGACGGGAAATCAATCAGCCCCAGCATTTT. Amino acid sequence: CATRGREINQPQHF. V and J are TRBV15 and TRBJ1-5; no definite D call. The germline gives CDR1 LNHNV, CDR2 YYDKDF (reference sequence). Deletions cut 8 bases from V and 3 bases from J, with 14 bases between. CDR3 length equals 14 residues.